These 30 T cell receptor beta chains came from one sample sequenced in a study of blood T cell repertoires in COVID-19. Sequencing used immunoSEQ multiplex PCR; TCRdb keeps in-frame clones, though not all of them. The sample carries roughly 300,000 clones, roughly four fifths recorded once. The sample was peripheral blood. These receptors came from a woman aged 45-65 years who had recovered from COVID-19.

The chain recombines TRBV29-1 with TRBJ1-5, with TRBD1 identical over 9 bases. J was trimmed by 1 base and V by 5 bases; bases with no gene match: 9. Germline CDR1 is SQVTM and CDR2 is ANQGSEA. This CDR3 has 16 residues. The CDR3 loop is CSVTGQGTGSNQPQHF. CDR3 in DNA: TGCAGCGTTACGGGACAGGGAACCGGGAGCAATCAGCCCCAGCATTTT.

The V gene is TRBV2, the J gene TRBJ1-6, with D maybe TRBD1 (6 bases). Between the trimmed V and J ends, which lost 6 bases and 8 bases, there was a span of 11 bases. The CDR3 totals 13 residues. Germline V gene data show CDR1 as SNHLY and CDR2 as FYNNEI. The CDR3 DNA is TGTGCCAGCAGGACAGGAAGGGATTCACCCCTCCACTTT. Translated, it gives CASRTGRDSPLHF.

The V gene is TRBV9, the J gene TRBJ2-1; TRBD2 matches at 8 bases. Germline V CDR1 and CDR2: SGDLS, YYNGEE. The trim removed 7 bases at V and 9 bases at J, leaving 9 bases unmatched. The CDR3 contains 13 residues. CDR3 loop: CASSRTSLAEQFF. Here the CDR3 DNA reads TGTGCCAGCTCCCGGACTAGCCTGGCTGAGCAGTTCTTC.

In this sample, this clone is medium-sized. This chain links TRBV7-3 with TRBJ1-4, with 7 bases matching TRBD1. Germline V lookup: CDR1 SGHTA, CDR2 FQGTGA. The CDR3 covers 16 residues. V dropped 4 bases and J dropped 8; count of bases not matched to a gene: 13. The CDR3 DNA reads TGTGCCAGCAGCTCCCAAAATGACAGGGAGTGCGAAAAACTGTTTTTT. It specifies CASSSQNDRECEKLFF.

The chain is built from TRBV6-5 and TRBJ2-1; 7 nucleotides align to TRBD2. The junction had 3 bases not matched to a gene; V was cut back by 5 bases and J by 2 bases. This CDR3 spans 14 amino acids. The germline V gene has CDR1 MNHEY and CDR2 SVGAGI. The CDR3 reads CASSPSGAYNEQFF. The DNA for the CDR3 is TGTGCCAGCAGTCCTAGCGGAGCCTACAATGAGCAGTTCTTC.

The V gene is TRBV9, the J gene TRBJ2-1, with TRBD1 identical over 9 bases. Germline CDR1 and CDR2: SGDLS and YYNGEE. Losses at the gene ends were 2 bases for V and 4 bases for J; bases not matched to a gene: 7. This CDR3 has 16 residues. CDR3 amino acids: CASSVTGTGTYNEQFF. As DNA, the CDR3 is TGTGCCAGCAGCGTTACCGGGACAGGGACTTACAATGAGCAGTTCTTC.

The table lists this clone with a count of one. The gene calls are TRBV2 and TRBJ1-1; 11 bases fit TRBD1. The CDR3 length is 14 residues. The germline V gene encodes CDR1 SNHLY and CDR2 FYNNEI. V shed 7 bases, J shed 5 bases, and the junction held 6 bases outside the gene matches. The CDR3 DNA follows: TGTGCCAGCACCCAGGACAGGGGGCAGACTGAAGCTTTCTTT. As protein: CASTQDRGQTEAFF.

This sequence joins TRBV6-1 and TRBJ2-2, with 9 bases that match TRBD2. Germline CDR1 MNHNS, CDR2 SASEGT. V lost 6 bases, J lost 1 base, and 3 bases stayed unmatched. The CDR3 runs 15 residues. The CDR3 DNA reads as TGTGCCAGCAGGGAACTAGCGGGGAACACCGGGGAGCTGTTTTTT. As protein: CASRELAGNTGELFF.

J is TRBJ2-3 and V is TRBV19; TRBD1 agrees at 9 bases. CDR3 size: 14 residues. The germline CDR1 and CDR2 sequences are LNHDA and SQIVND (reference sequence). Trimming took 5 bases from V and 5 from J; bases not matched to a gene: 5. The CDR3 reads CASSGTGRRDTQYF. The CDR3 DNA sequence: TGTGCCAGTAGTGGGACAGGGAGGCGAGATACGCAGTATTTT.

This chain uses TRBV4-2 with TRBJ2-2; 13 bases map to TRBD2. CDR3 length equals 19 residues. V lost 4 bases to trimming and J lost 4 bases; unmatched junction nucleotides: 12. CDR1 and CDR2 (germline): LGHNA, YNFKEQ. Here the CDR3 reads CASSPGLAGARWGTGELFF. Here the CDR3 DNA reads TGTGCCAGCAGCCCCGGACTAGCGGGGGCCCGGTGGGGCACCGGGGAGCTGTTTTTT.

For the CDR3, the DNA is TGTGCCAGCAGCTTCACCGGGACAGGGCTCACTGAAGCTTTCTTT. Translating it yields CASSFTGTGLTEAFF. V and J are TRBV7-2 and TRBJ1-1; 9 bases map to TRBD1. J was trimmed by 4 bases and V by 3 bases; bases with no gene match: 6. Germline V gene lookup returns CDR1 SGHTA and CDR2 FQGNSA. CDR3 length: 15 residues.

The rearrangement links TRBV27 to TRBJ1-5, with TRBD1 matching over 8 bases. CDR1 is MNHEY and CDR2 is SMNVEV in the germline V gene (reference sequence). Trimming cost V 3 bases and J 5 bases; bases outside gene matches: 6. The CDR3 spans 15 residues. In DNA form, the CDR3 reads TGTGCCAGCAGTTTGGACAGGGCCAGGGATCAGCCCCAGCATTTT. This translates into CASSLDRARDQPQHF.

The genes are TRBV5-5 and TRBJ1-1; D is ambiguous. V gave up 2 bases and J gave up 2 bases, with 16 bases separating them. The CDR3 sequence is 16 residues long. CDR1 and CDR2 (germline): SGHKS, YYEKEE (reference sequence). The CDR3 spells CASSLDLQAFNTEAFF. CDR3 DNA sequence: TGTGCCAGCAGCTTAGACCTGCAGGCCTTCAACACTGAAGCTTTCTTT.

The count of this clone is one. The chain has TRBV6-6 and TRBJ2-1; 14 bases are shared with TRBD2. Germline-derived CDR1 and CDR2 are MNHNY and SVGAGI (reference sequence). The CDR3 runs to 17 residues. V was pared by 5 bases and J by 5 bases, with 8 bases of the junction left unmatched. CDR3 coding DNA: TGTGCCAGCAGTCGGACTAGCGGGAGGTTGGGGGACAATGAGCAGTTCTTC. Translating it yields CASSRTSGRLGDNEQFF.

The V call is TRBV14, the J call TRBJ2-3; 9 positions match TRBD2. Germline CDR1 reads SGHDN; CDR2 reads FVKESK. This CDR3 is 15 amino acids long. The trim removed 4 bases at V and 3 bases at J, leaving 5 bases unmatched. Written as DNA, the CDR3 is TGTGCCAGCAGCCTCGGACTAGCGCCGACAGATACGCAGTATTTT. The encoded protein is CASSLGLAPTDTQYF.

CDR3 in amino acids: CASSQDRGATDTQYF. The CDR3, as DNA: TGCGCCAGCAGCCAAGATCGTGGGGCCACAGATACGCAGTATTTT. V usage is TRBV4-3 and J usage is TRBJ2-3; TRBD1 is a possible D gene (5 bases). Germline CDR1 and CDR2: LGHNA and YSLEER. The CDR3 totals 15 residues. V gave up 0 bases and J gave up 2 bases, with 9 bases separating them.

This clone came up many times. The rearrangement links TRBV5-1 to TRBJ1-1; the D gene is possibly TRBD1 (6 bases). The V gene's germline CDR1 is SGHRS and CDR2 YFSETQ. This CDR3 contains 16 residues. The V end lost 2 bases, the J end lost 0 bases, and 14 bases lay between the germline ends. The CDR3 loop is CASSFMAGGMNTEAFF. DNA for the CDR3: TGCGCCAGCAGCTTTATGGCGGGGGGCATGAACACTGAAGCTTTCTTT.

The rearrangement joins TRBV19 to TRBJ2-7, with 9 bases lining up with TRBD1. Per the germline V gene, CDR1 is LNHDA and CDR2 is SQIVND (reference sequence). The trim removed 7 bases at V and 3 bases at J, leaving 4 bases unmatched. The CDR3 has 13 amino acids. The CDR3 spells CASMGTGLYEQYF. The DNA for the CDR3 is TGTGCCAGTATGGGGACAGGGCTCTACGAGCAGTACTTC.

This chain links TRBV6-1 with TRBJ2-7; D not certain. CDR3 size: 15 residues. Germline loops: CDR1 MNHNS, CDR2 SASEGT. V lost 2 bases, J lost 6 bases, and 17 bases lay in between. The CDR3 protein is CASSETPEEPGEQYF. CDR3 in DNA: TGTGCCAGCAGTGAAACCCCTGAGGAGCCCGGCGAGCAGTACTTC.

The chain couples TRBV5-6 to TRBJ2-6; D call uncertain. Between the trimmed V and J ends, which lost 1 base and 1 base, there was a span of 9 bases. The CDR3 is made up of 16 amino acids. Germline CDR1 is SGHDT and CDR2 is YYEEEE. This CDR3 is CASSLFGASGANVLTF. CDR3 DNA sequence: TGTGCCAGCAGCTTGTTTGGTGCGTCTGGGGCCAACGTCCTGACTTTC.

The rearrangement joins TRBV9 to TRBJ1-2; 10 bases map to TRBD1. The CDR3 is 15 residues long. CDR1 is SGDLS, CDR2 YYNGEE, per germline. V lost 0 bases, J lost 3 bases, and 2 bases stayed unmatched. DNA of the CDR3: TGTGCCAGCAGCGTAGAGGGACAGGGGTACTATGGCTACACCTTC. It codes for CASSVEGQGYYGYTF.

The rearrangement links TRBV5-1 to TRBJ2-3; D is perhaps TRBD2 (6 bases). V lost 4 bases to trimming and J lost 2 bases, with 8 bases between them. The germline gives CDR1 SGHRS, CDR2 YFSETQ. This CDR3 contains 13 residues. The CDR3 DNA reads as TGCGCCAGCAGCGCGGGGTTCACAGATACGCAGTATTTT. Translating it yields CASSAGFTDTQYF. The full variable domain, rest sourced from reference TRBV5-1 and TRBJ2-3, is KAGVTQTPRYLIKTRGQQVTLSCSPISGHRSVSWYQQTPGQGLQFLFEYFSETQRNKGNFPGRFSGRQFSNSRSEMNVSTLELGDSALYLCASSAGFTDTQYFGPGTRLTVL.

This chain uses TRBV5-1 with TRBJ2-2; 8 bases align to TRBD1. V lost 0 bases and J lost 1; bases outside the gene matches: 2. The CDR3 sequence is 16 residues long. Germline V CDR1 and CDR2: SGHRS, YFSETQ. CDR3 loop: CASSLEGTGNTGELFF. The CDR3 DNA follows: TGCGCCAGCAGCTTGGAAGGGACAGGGAACACCGGGGAGCTGTTTTTT.

The V and J genes are TRBV6-1 and TRBJ1-5; possible D gene TRBD1, 5 bases. The CDR3 is 15 amino acids. The germline CDR1 and CDR2 sequences are MNHNS and SASEGT. Trimming shortened V by 2 bases and J by 4 bases, and 12 bases separated the two germline ends. This CDR3 is CASSEQEGPNQPQHF. CDR3 nucleotide sequence: TGTGCCAGCAGTGAACAGGAGGGGCCTAATCAGCCCCAGCATTTT.

This clone is a singleton in its sample. This chain connects TRBV7-3 to TRBJ1-1; 7 nucleotides agree with TRBD1. J lost 2 bases, V lost 3 bases, and 3 bases had no gene match. The CDR3 is made up of 14 amino acids. CDR1 SGHTA and CDR2 FQGTGA come from the germline V gene. The CDR3 sequence: CASSFPGGNTEAFF. The DNA of the CDR3 is TGTGCCAGCAGCTTCCCAGGGGGTAACACTGAAGCTTTCTTT.

This chain links TRBV5-1 with TRBJ2-3, with TRBD1 identical over 9 bases. This CDR3 is built from 14 residues. Unmatched junction bases numbered 4, after V lost 4 bases and J lost 4 bases. Per germline, CDR1 SGHRS and CDR2 YFSETQ. This chain's CDR3 is CASSRGQGADTQYF. In DNA form, the CDR3 reads TGCGCCAGCAGCCGGGGACAGGGAGCAGATACGCAGTATTTT.

This clone was observed a few times. The chain uses TRBV7-2 and TRBJ1-1; TRBD1 matches at 8 bases. V lost 2 bases and J lost 4; bases outside the gene matches: 12. CDR3 size: 17 residues. Germline V gives CDR1 SGHTA, CDR2 FQGNSA. CDR3 region: CASSLIPPRGPGTEAFF. The CDR3 nucleotides are TGTGCCAGCAGCTTAATCCCCCCCAGGGGGCCTGGCACTGAAGCTTTCTTT.

This chain joins TRBV6-5 and TRBJ2-5; 9 bases align to TRBD1. Germline assignment: CDR1 MNHEY and CDR2 SVGAGI. V shed 6 bases, J shed 1 base, and the junction held 3 bases outside the gene matches. This CDR3 is built from 14 residues. The CDR3 nucleotides read TGTGCCAGCAGCCCGGGACAGGGCCAAGAGACCCAGTACTTC. Protein product: CASSPGQGQETQYF.

The table lists this clone with a few counts. This chain links TRBV15 with TRBJ2-6, with D possibly being TRBD2 (6 bases). The CDR3 is 17 amino acids. Trimming shortened V by 1 base and J by 1 base, and 11 bases separated the two germline ends. CDR1 is LNHNV and CDR2 is YYDKDF in the germline V gene (reference sequence). The DNA of the CDR3 is TGTGCCACCAGCAGAGTTGGAGGGTATTCTGGGGCCAACGTCCTGACTTTC. Its translation: CATSRVGGYSGANVLTF. Combining the CDR3 with reference TRBV15 and TRBJ2-6 gives the whole variable domain DAMVIQNPRYQVTQFGKPVTLSCSQTLNHNVMYWYQQKSSQAPKLLFHYYDKDFNNEADTPDNFQSRRPNTSFCFLDIRSPGLGDTAMYLCATSRVGGYSGANVLTFGAGSRLTVL.

V gene TRBV2 combines with J gene TRBJ2-5; 15 bases are a match to TRBD2. In germline, CDR1 is SNHLY, CDR2 FYNNEI. J was trimmed by 6 bases and V by 6 bases; bases with no gene match: 5. The CDR3 is made up of 15 amino acids. This CDR3 reads CASRRGLAGGQTQYF. Here the CDR3 DNA reads TGTGCCAGCAGACGGGGACTAGCGGGGGGTCAGACCCAGTACTTC.